This TCR beta chain derives from a study of CD4 T cells in relation to SARS-CoV-2 and coronaviruses. Across the study: ViraFEST: approximately ten-day antigen culture of PBMCs, then TCR beta CDR3 sequencing. The negative reference was HIV-1 Nef peptide pool or peptide-free culture.

CD4+ T cells from unexposed donors were obtained before the COVID-19 pandemic (2011-2018). After roughly 9 days of culture, CD4+ T cells were isolated. Cells permitting, SARS-CoV-2 S/N and four cold-coronavirus spikes were tested on unexposed-donor CD4+ T cells. The count of this clone is one. Its cognate antigen is unknown. CDR1 and CDR2 (germline): MNHNS, SASEGT. The CDR3 length is 14 residues. Between the trimmed V and J ends, which lost 1 base and 3 bases, there was a span of 8 bases. Only in-frame clones appear in the TCRdb table, and some are missing; sequencing was by immunoSEQ multiplex PCR. The table shows approximately 11,000 clones, with around 68% occurring only once.

The sequenced sample consisted of CD4+ T cells from PBMCs, cultured in vitro. The receptor comes from a human donor in good health. This chain links TRBV6-1 with TRBJ2-3, with D unclear. CDR3 residues: CASSEGRWTDTQYF. In nucleotides, the CDR3 is TGTGCCAGCAGTGAAGGCAGATGGACAGATACGCAGTATTTT.